The rows below give T cell receptor beta chains drawn from one sample of a study of identical twins. TCRdb processed the 5' RACE reads anew with MiXCR; each CDR3 protein has one entry. This table holds roughly 770,000 distinct CDR3 sequences, 18% found once. The data were also submitted as part of a second study, on T cells expressing NK-cell markers.

Sequences were obtained from PBMCs. These receptors were taken from a woman aged 18 to 35 in good health. The CDR3 runs from the conserved cysteine through the conserved F or W. The order of the fields is V gene, J gene, clone size, D gene, CDR3 DNA, CDR3 protein. A D gene is named only where the DNA matches it firmly. The size entry is marked missing in some rows and otherwise reads once, few, many or a size class.

v_call: TRBV6-5; j_call: TRBJ2-1; clone_size: few; d_call: TRBD1; cdr3_nt: TGTGCCAGCAGTTCCATAGACAGGGGTAATGAGCAGTTCTTC; cdr3_aa: CASSSIDRGNEQFF
v_call: TRBV20-1; j_call: TRBJ2-2; clone_size: few; d_call: NA; cdr3_nt: TGCAGTGCTAACCTTTGGACCGGGGAGCTGTTTTTT; cdr3_aa: CSANLWTGELFF
v_call: TRBV14; j_call: TRBJ1-1; clone_size: few; d_call: NA; cdr3_nt: TGTGCCAGCAGCCAAGGCTACAGAGCGAACACTGAAGCTTTCTTT; cdr3_aa: CASSQGYRANTEAFF
v_call: TRBV6-1; j_call: TRBJ2-2; clone_size: NA; d_call: NA; cdr3_nt: TGTGCCAGCAGACCCGGATTCATGACCGGGGATCTGTTTTTT; cdr3_aa: CASRPGFMTGDLFF
v_call: TRBV9; j_call: TRBJ2-1; clone_size: few; d_call: TRBD2; cdr3_nt: TGTGCCAGCAGGCAGGGGGGACTAGCGGGGAACAATGAGCAGTTCTTC; cdr3_aa: CASRQGGLAGNNEQFF
v_call: TRBV7-2; j_call: TRBJ2-7; clone_size: NA; d_call: TRBD1; cdr3_nt: TGTGCCAGCAGCTTTAGGGGGCCTTTCTACGAGCAGTACTTC; cdr3_aa: CASSFRGPFYEQYF
v_call: TRBV20-1; j_call: TRBJ2-6; clone_size: NA; d_call: TRBD1; cdr3_nt: TGCAGTGCTATACAGGGGGACTCTGGGGCCAACGTCCTGACTTTC; cdr3_aa: CSAIQGDSGANVLTF
v_call: TRBV2; j_call: TRBJ1-2; clone_size: NA; d_call: NA; cdr3_nt: TGTGCCAGCAGTGGGACCGAGAACTATGGCTACACCTTC; cdr3_aa: CASSGTENYGYTF
v_call: TRBV5-1; j_call: TRBJ2-2; clone_size: few; d_call: NA; cdr3_nt: TGCGCCAGCAGCTTAGGGGATGGCGGGGAGCTGTTTTTT; cdr3_aa: CASSLGDGGELFF
v_call: TRBV9; j_call: TRBJ2-2; clone_size: NA; d_call: TRBD2; cdr3_nt: TGTGCCAGCAGCGGTAGCGGGAGAGACACCGGGGAGCTGTTTTTT; cdr3_aa: CASSGSGRDTGELFF
v_call: TRBV29-1; j_call: TRBJ1-2; clone_size: NA; d_call: NA; cdr3_nt: TGCAGCTACTCCGGGTTTAATGGCTACACTTTC; cdr3_aa: CSYSGFNGYTF
v_call: TRBV5-5; j_call: TRBJ2-3; clone_size: once; d_call: TRBD2; cdr3_nt: TGTGCCAGCAGCTTTGCGGGGGACGCGGATACGCAGTATTTT; cdr3_aa: CASSFAGDADTQYF
v_call: TRBV12-3/TRBV12-4; j_call: TRBJ2-1; clone_size: NA; d_call: NA; cdr3_nt: TGTGCCAGCAGATTTAGCGGTGACAATGAGCAGTTCTTC; cdr3_aa: CASRFSGDNEQFF
v_call: TRBV20-1; j_call: TRBJ1-5; clone_size: NA; d_call: NA; cdr3_nt: TGCAGTGCTACGACAGGAAATCAGCCCCAGCATTTT; cdr3_aa: CSATTGNQPQHF
v_call: TRBV14; j_call: TRBJ2-3; clone_size: NA; d_call: TRBD2; cdr3_nt: TGTGCCAGCAGCCAAGGACGGAGCGCGGGGGGGCGCATAGATACGCAGTATTTT; cdr3_aa: CASSQGRSAGGRIDTQYF
v_call: TRBV6-1; j_call: TRBJ1-1; clone_size: NA; d_call: NA; cdr3_nt: TGTGCCAGCCACCGCGGCGAATGGGGTCGAGGGACTGAAGCTTTCTTT; cdr3_aa: CASHRGEWGRGTEAFF
v_call: TRBV7-2; j_call: TRBJ2-3; clone_size: NA; d_call: TRBD2; cdr3_nt: TGTGCCGCAGGGCGGGAGTGGGCAGATACGCAGTATTTT; cdr3_aa: CAAGREWADTQYF
v_call: TRBV9; j_call: TRBJ2-1; clone_size: NA; d_call: TRBD2; cdr3_nt: TGTGCCAGCAGCGTAGACCATCTACGGACTAGCGGGGGGTACAATGAGCAGTTCTTC; cdr3_aa: CASSVDHLRTSGGYNEQFF
v_call: TRBV6-1; j_call: TRBJ1-2; clone_size: NA; d_call: TRBD1; cdr3_nt: TGTGCCAGCAGTGCACAGGGGGTACGGGATGGTGGCTACACCTTC; cdr3_aa: CASSAQGVRDGGYTF
v_call: TRBV4-1; j_call: TRBJ2-7; clone_size: NA; d_call: NA; cdr3_nt: TGCGCCAGCAGCCAAGAAAGTGGCAGGTTCTACGAGCAGTACTTC; cdr3_aa: CASSQESGRFYEQYF
v_call: TRBV6-1; j_call: TRBJ2-1; clone_size: few; d_call: TRBD2; cdr3_nt: TGTGCCAGCCGCCCTAGCGGGGGGCTCAATGAGCAGTTCTTC; cdr3_aa: CASRPSGGLNEQFF
v_call: TRBV27; j_call: TRBJ2-1; clone_size: NA; d_call: NA; cdr3_nt: TGTGCCAGCAGTTCGACGGGTCATAGTTCCACTGAGCAGTTCTTC; cdr3_aa: CASSSTGHSSTEQFF
v_call: TRBV7-3; j_call: TRBJ2-1; clone_size: many; d_call: NA; cdr3_nt: TGTGCCAGCAGCTGGTACAGGGAGGATGAGCAGTTCTTC; cdr3_aa: CASSWYREDEQFF
v_call: TRBV6-5; j_call: TRBJ1-2; clone_size: NA; d_call: NA; cdr3_nt: TGTGCCAGCAGTTCCCTTTCAGGGGCCCCTACCTTC; cdr3_aa: CASSSLSGAPTF
v_call: TRBV6-1; j_call: TRBJ2-7; clone_size: few; d_call: TRBD2; cdr3_nt: TGTGCCAGCAGTGCAGCTAGCGGGTCTGCCTACGAGCAGTACTTC; cdr3_aa: CASSAASGSAYEQYF
v_call: TRBV2; j_call: TRBJ2-1; clone_size: NA; d_call: NA; cdr3_nt: TGTGCCAGCAGTGAGGTGTGGGGCAATGAGCAGTTCTTC; cdr3_aa: CASSEVWGNEQFF
v_call: TRBV28; j_call: TRBJ1-5; clone_size: few; d_call: NA; cdr3_nt: TGTGCCAGCAGTTTACGCTTGGGGCTGAGTCAGCCCCAGCATTTT; cdr3_aa: CASSLRLGLSQPQHF
v_call: TRBV12-3/TRBV12-4; j_call: TRBJ1-5; clone_size: few; d_call: TRBD1; cdr3_nt: TGTGCCAGCAGTACAGGGGCGATTGGGAGCAATCAGCCCCAGCATTTT; cdr3_aa: CASSTGAIGSNQPQHF
v_call: TRBV20-1; j_call: TRBJ2-3; clone_size: few; d_call: NA; cdr3_nt: TGCAGTGCTAGAGCCGATGAGGAGGGGCAGTATTTT; cdr3_aa: CSARADEEGQYF
v_call: TRBV9; j_call: TRBJ1-1; clone_size: few; d_call: TRBD1; cdr3_nt: TGTGCCAGCAGCGACTCTATTATACGGACAGGGAACACTGAAGCTTTCTTT; cdr3_aa: CASSDSIIRTGNTEAFF